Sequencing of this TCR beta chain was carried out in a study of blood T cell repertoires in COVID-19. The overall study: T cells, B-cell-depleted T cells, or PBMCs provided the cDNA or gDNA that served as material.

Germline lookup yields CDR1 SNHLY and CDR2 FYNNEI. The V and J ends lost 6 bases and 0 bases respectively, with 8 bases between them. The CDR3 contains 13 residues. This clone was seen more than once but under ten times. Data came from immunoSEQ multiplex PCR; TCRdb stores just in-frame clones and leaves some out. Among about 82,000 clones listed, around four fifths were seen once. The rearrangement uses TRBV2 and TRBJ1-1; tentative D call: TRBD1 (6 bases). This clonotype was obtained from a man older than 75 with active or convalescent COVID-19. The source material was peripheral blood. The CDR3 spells CASSRGMNTEAFF. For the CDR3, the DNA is TGTGCCAGCAGCAGGGGAATGAACACTGAAGCTTTCTTT.